The entry below describes one T cell receptor beta chain. Antigen specificity is unknown. This CDR3 region has 16 residues. Germline lookup yields CDR1 LGHNA and CDR2 YSLEER. J gave up 4 bases and V 2 bases, and 7 bases lay outside the gene matches. Unique molecular identifiers were attached to individual cDNA molecules during library preparation. In TCRdb, the RACE reads were re-called with MiXCR into one record per CDR3 protein. Found here are 75,000 to 90,000 distinct CDR3 sequences, around 10% of them singletons; the top ten hold roughly 1.5%. Time point defined: patch test 1, 2 weeks after DPC sensitization. Treatment specified: therapeutic diphenylcyclopropenone sensitization with weekly scalp DPC. These data belong to a study of human T cells and chemical hapten exposure. Study-wide context: Upper back patch tests used 0.01% DPC, scored after 6 days. General study results and limits: Alopecia was present in the donors, so their immune response may differ from healthy people's.

The sequence was obtained from a woman aged 50 to 60 with alopecia areata. Some clones in this sample may be carry-over from other donors' samples. V is TRBV4-3 and J is TRBJ2-7, with 11 bases lining up with TRBD2. The sequences come from whole blood, collected in connection with sensitization to the hapten diphenylcyclopropenone (DPC). The CDR3 DNA reads TGCGCCAGCAGCCAAACCCTTAGCGGGAGGGTGTACGAGCAGTACTTC. As protein: CASSQTLSGRVYEQYF.